Listed here is a single TCR beta chain. Germline CDR1 is SGHTA and CDR2 is FQGNSA. The V and J ends lost 2 bases and 6 bases respectively, with 17 bases between them. The CDR3 is 16 residues long. This sample is drawn from a study of T cells in Graves' hyperthyroidism and ophthalmopathy. There were TCR beta CDR3 regions amplified from RNA transcripts. When the TCR CDR3 underwent first-round RT-PCR, the HTBI primer set was used. TCRdb processed the multiplex PCR reads anew with MiXCR; each CDR3 protein has one entry. This table has under 300,000 distinct CDR3 sequences, 20% to 30% appearing once. This chain links TRBV7-2 with TRBJ2-4, with unresolved D. The sequence was obtained from a middle-aged man with Graves' hyperthyroidism that later progressed to Graves' ophthalmopathy. Material for sequencing was blood. CDR3 amino acids: CASSLPEFGLRNIQYF. CDR3 nucleotide sequence: TGTGCCAGCAGCTTACCCGAGTTCGGTTTGAGAAACATTCAGTACTTC.